Below are 19 T cell receptor beta chains sequenced from a single sample in a study of cytomegalovirus exposure and HLA in healthy donors. Clones were sequenced by immunoSEQ multiplex PCR, and TCRdb holds only the in-frame ones, with some missing. The data show some 250,000 clones, with 90% seen just once and more than 0.35% held by the top ten. Sequencing was carried out using PBMCs. All receptors come from a young woman in good health and CMV-seronegative.

The chain couples TRBV19 to TRBJ2-3, with 9 bases lining up with TRBD1. The germline V gene encodes CDR1 LNHDA and CDR2 SQIVND (reference sequence). This CDR3 region has 15 residues. Trimming cost V 3 bases and J 3 bases; bases outside gene matches: 4. The CDR3 DNA is TGTGCCAGTAGTATGGGGACAGGGTTGACAGATACGCAGTATTTT. It codes for CASSMGTGLTDTQYF.

The J gene is TRBJ2-7, the V gene TRBV7-6, with D uncertain. The CDR3 length is 14 residues. Germline CDR1 and CDR2: SGHVS and FNYEAQ. With 5 bases removed from V and 0 bases from J, the gap between germline ends came to 11 bases. The CDR3 is CASSATTGSYEQYF. CDR3 in DNA: TGTGCCAGCAGCGCGACGACTGGCTCCTACGAGCAGTACTTC.

The chain uses TRBV7-9 and TRBJ2-3, with D perhaps matching TRBD2 (6 bases). Trimming removed 5 bases at V and 3 bases at J, with 18 bases between. The germline V gene has CDR1 SEHNR and CDR2 FQNEAQ (reference sequence). The CDR3 totals 16 residues. Here the CDR3 reads CASSPSAGWGTDTQYF. In nucleotides, the CDR3 is TGTGCCAGCAGCCCTAGCGCAGGGTGGGGAACAGATACGCAGTATTTT.

The CDR3 DNA is TGCAGTGCTGAGTTGGGCCACGAGCAGTACTTC. Its translation is CSAELGHEQYF. The chain is built from TRBV20-1 and TRBJ2-7; no definite D call. V lost 5 bases and J 5 bases, leaving 10 bases between the germline ends. This CDR3 is 11 amino acids long. The germline V gene has CDR1 DFQATT and CDR2 SNEGSKA (reference sequence).

CDR3 sequence (DNA): TGTGCCAGCTCACACTTAAAGGGGGCAGTCGACTATGGCTACACCTTC. Translation: CASSHLKGAVDYGYTF. The V gene is TRBV18, the J gene TRBJ1-2; TRBD1 aligns across 7 bases. This CDR3 contains 16 residues. From germline, CDR1 is KGHSH and CDR2 LQKENI. The V segment lost 4 bases and the J segment 3 bases; nucleotides outside the gene matches: 11. The full variable domain, its missing parts supplied by reference TRBV18 and TRBJ1-2, is NAGVMQNPRHLVRRRGQEARLRCSPMKGHSHVYWYRQLPEEGLKFMVYLQKENIIDESGMPKERFSAEFPKEGPSILRIQQVVRGDSAAYFCASSHLKGAVDYGYTFGSGTRLTVV.

The chain has TRBV18 and TRBJ1-2; 9 positions match TRBD1. The CDR3 runs to 15 residues. CDR1 and CDR2 (germline): KGHSH, LQKENI. J lost 5 bases, V lost 0 bases, and 4 bases had no gene match. The CDR3 DNA is TGTGCCAGCTCACCACCGGCAGGGACAGGGTATGGCTACACCTTC. Its protein product is CASSPPAGTGYGYTF.

The V and J genes are TRBV28 and TRBJ2-7, with 9 bases identical to TRBD1. Germline CDR1 is MDHEN and CDR2 is SYDVKM. The CDR3 runs to 16 residues. Losses at the gene ends were 5 bases for V and 2 bases for J; bases not matched to a gene: 10. CDR3 nucleotide sequence: TGTGCCAGCAGTCCTTCCGGGACAGGGTGGCCCTACGAGCAGTACTTC. Encoded protein: CASSPSGTGWPYEQYF.

The gene calls are TRBV4-3 and TRBJ1-5, with 10 bases identical to TRBD1. This CDR3 contains 17 residues. The trim removed 0 bases at V and 7 bases at J, leaving 9 bases unmatched. Germline loops: CDR1 LGHNA, CDR2 YSLEER. DNA for the CDR3: TGCGCCAGCAGCCAAGACGTGGACAGGGGGTGTCAGCAGCCCCAGCATTTT. It encodes CASSQDVDRGCQQPQHF.

This clone was detected only once. The chain links TRBV2 to TRBJ1-5, with D perhaps matching TRBD1 (5 bases). Trimming pared 1 base from V and 1 base from J, leaving 14 bases between. Per the germline V gene, CDR1 is SNHLY and CDR2 is FYNNEI. This CDR3 has 17 amino acids. CDR3 nucleotides: TGTGCCAGCAGTGAAGAGGGAGGGGTTTTGAGCAATCAGCCCCAGCATTTT. This codes for CASSEEGGVLSNQPQHF.

V usage is TRBV5-1 and J usage is TRBJ1-2, with 7 bases matching TRBD1. Germline V gene lookup returns CDR1 SGHRS and CDR2 YFSETQ. The CDR3 is made up of 14 amino acids. The J segment lost 3 bases and the V segment lost 4 bases, leaving 6 bases of the junction unmatched. The CDR3 spells CASSRGDRHYGYTF. For the CDR3, the DNA is TGCGCCAGCAGCCGCGGGGACAGACACTATGGCTACACCTTC.

This clone was seen more than once but under ten times. This rearrangement joins TRBV28 to TRBJ1-2; no clear D gene. V was pared by 2 bases and J by 2 bases, with 9 bases between. Germline assignment: CDR1 MDHEN and CDR2 SYDVKM. CDR3 length: 14 amino acids. The CDR3 reads CASSLHATNYGYTF. The CDR3 bases are TGTGCCAGCAGTTTACACGCTACCAACTATGGCTACACCTTC.

This chain connects TRBV7-2 to TRBJ2-3; 10 positions agree with TRBD1. Germline CDR1 and CDR2: SGHTA and FQGNSA. The CDR3 is 17 amino acids. V dropped 3 bases and J dropped 3; count of bases not matched to a gene: 9. This chain's CDR3 is CASSFLPTGGRTDTQYF. As DNA, the CDR3 is TGTGCCAGCAGCTTCCTTCCGACAGGGGGCAGAACAGATACGCAGTATTTT.

This chain joins TRBV11-2 and TRBJ1-2, with no clear D. CDR1 SGHAT and CDR2 FQNNGV come from the germline V gene. V lost 0 bases and J lost 3, with 8 bases in between. The CDR3 contains 14 residues. CDR3 in DNA: TGTGCCAGCAGCTTAGATTTAACAGACTATGGCTACACCTTC. Translated, it gives CASSLDLTDYGYTF.

V is TRBV27 and J is TRBJ2-3; D ambiguous. The CDR3 consists of 14 residues. The germline V gene has CDR1 MNHEY and CDR2 SMNVEV (reference sequence). V lost 6 bases and J lost 4, with 14 bases in between. In DNA, the CDR3 is TGTGCCAGCAGCTCCCCCCCCGAGGCAGATACGCAGTATTTT. Protein sequence: CASSSPPEADTQYF.

The chain has TRBV9 and TRBJ2-1; 8 nucleotides match TRBD2. CDR1 is SGDLS and CDR2 is YYNGEE in the germline V gene. The CDR3 sequence is 18 residues long. The V segment lost 0 bases and the J segment 7 bases; nucleotides outside the gene matches: 15. CDR3 in DNA: TGTGCCAGCAGCGTAGGATTGGGGCGGATAGCGGGGACGAATGAGCAGTTCTTC. As protein: CASSVGLGRIAGTNEQFF.

This sequence joins TRBV28 and TRBJ2-7; TRBD1 aligns across 7 bases. The CDR3 has 15 amino acids. Germline V gene lookup returns CDR1 MDHEN and CDR2 SYDVKM. Germline trimming cut 7 bases from V and 2 bases from J; bases unmatched to any gene: 11. In nucleotides, the CDR3 is TGTGCCAGCACAACTTCAGGGGGTAGTCCCTACGAGCAGTACTTC. Its translation: CASTTSGGSPYEQYF.

V gene TRBV28 combines with J gene TRBJ2-3; 13 bases match TRBD2. J was trimmed by 4 bases and V by 6 bases; bases with no gene match: 1. Germline V gene lookup returns CDR1 MDHEN and CDR2 SYDVKM. This CDR3 contains 14 residues. CDR3 amino acids: CASRGTSGADTQYF. The CDR3 bases are TGTGCCAGCAGAGGGACTAGCGGGGCAGATACGCAGTATTTT.

This chain uses TRBV7-6 with TRBJ2-3; D gene uncertain. CDR3 size: 13 residues. Germline-derived CDR1 and CDR2 are SGHVS and FNYEAQ. Trimming removed 1 base from V and 9 bases from J, with 11 bases in between. The CDR3 sequence: CASSLGNLETQYF. The CDR3 region has the DNA TGTGCCAGCAGCTTAGGAAACCTCGAGACGCAGTATTTT.

This clone was picked up one time. The gene calls are TRBV19 and TRBJ1-6, with 8 bases aligning to TRBD1. Germline V lookup: CDR1 LNHDA, CDR2 SQIVND (reference sequence). CDR3 length equals 14 residues. With V trimmed by 7 bases and J by 8 bases, 7 bases remained unmatched. CDR3 sequence (DNA): TGTGCCAGTACTACAATGACAGGGGATTCACCCCTCCACTTT. Translated: CASTTMTGDSPLHF. The full variable domain, its missing parts supplied by reference TRBV19 and TRBJ1-6, is DGGITQSPKYLFRKEGQNVTLSCEQNLNHDAMYWYRQDPGQGLRLIYYSQIVNDFQKGDIAEGYSVSREKKESFPLTVTSAQKNPTAFYLCASTTMTGDSPLHFGNGTRLTVT.